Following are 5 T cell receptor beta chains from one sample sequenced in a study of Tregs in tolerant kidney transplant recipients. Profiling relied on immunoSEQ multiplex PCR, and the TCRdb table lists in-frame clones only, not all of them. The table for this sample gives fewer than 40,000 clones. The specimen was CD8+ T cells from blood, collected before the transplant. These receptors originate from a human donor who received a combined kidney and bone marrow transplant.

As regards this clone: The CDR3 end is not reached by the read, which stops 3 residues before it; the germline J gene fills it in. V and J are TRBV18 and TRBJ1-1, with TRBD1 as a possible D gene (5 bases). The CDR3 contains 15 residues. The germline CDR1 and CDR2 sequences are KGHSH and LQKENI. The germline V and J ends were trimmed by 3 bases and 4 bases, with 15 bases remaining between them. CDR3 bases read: TGTGCCAGCTCACCCACCCCAGGGCTCGGCACTGAA. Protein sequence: CASSPTPGLGTE. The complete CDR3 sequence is CASSPTPGLGTEAFF.

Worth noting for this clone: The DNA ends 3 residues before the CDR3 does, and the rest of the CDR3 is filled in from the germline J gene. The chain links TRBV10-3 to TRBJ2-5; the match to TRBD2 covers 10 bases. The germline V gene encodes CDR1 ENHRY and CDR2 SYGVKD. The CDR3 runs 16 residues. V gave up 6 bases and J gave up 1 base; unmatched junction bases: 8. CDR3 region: CAIRSSGGALQETQYF. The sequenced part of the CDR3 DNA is TGTGCCATCAGATCCAGCGGGGGGGCCCTCCAAGAGACC.

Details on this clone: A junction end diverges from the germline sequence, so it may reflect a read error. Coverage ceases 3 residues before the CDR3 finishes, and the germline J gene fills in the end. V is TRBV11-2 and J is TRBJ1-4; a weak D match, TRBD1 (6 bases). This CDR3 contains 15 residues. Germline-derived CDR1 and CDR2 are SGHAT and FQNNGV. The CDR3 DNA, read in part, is TGTGCCAGCAGCTCACGGACAGCAACTATTGAAAAA. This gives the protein CASSSRTATIEK. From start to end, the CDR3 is CASSSRTATIEKLFF.

CDR3 in amino acids: CASSPRDSYVETQYF. Partial CDR3 DNA: TGTGCCAGTAGCCCCCGGGACAGCTACGTGGAGACC. The J gene is TRBJ2-5, the V gene TRBV19; TRBD1 aligns across 7 bases. The missing CDR3 end, 3 residues past where the read stops, is filled in from the germline J gene. This CDR3 is 15 amino acids long. Germline V gene data show CDR1 as LNHDA and CDR2 as SQIVND (reference sequence). After removal of 6 bases from V and 5 bases from J, the junction contained 12 bases not matched to a gene.

The chain's CDR3 is CASRTDRVNQPQHF. The part of the CDR3 DNA that was read is TGTGCCAGCCGAACCGACAGGGTCAATCAGCCC. This chain joins TRBV18 and TRBJ1-5; 7 bases are shared with TRBD1. The read halts 3 residues ahead of the CDR3 end, with the missing end drawn from the germline J gene. From germline, CDR1 is KGHSH and CDR2 LQKENI. The trim removed 8 bases at V and 3 bases at J, leaving 7 bases unmatched. The CDR3 consists of 14 residues.